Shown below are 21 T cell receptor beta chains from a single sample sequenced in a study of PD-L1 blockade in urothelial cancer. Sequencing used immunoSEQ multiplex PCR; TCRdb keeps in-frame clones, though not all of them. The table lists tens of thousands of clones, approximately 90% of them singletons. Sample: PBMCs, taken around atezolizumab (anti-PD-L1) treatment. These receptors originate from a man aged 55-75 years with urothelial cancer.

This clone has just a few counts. CDR3 DNA sequence: TGCGCCAGCAGCTTGGTCCCCCCGGGACAGAACACCGGGGAGCTGTTTTTT. It codes for CASSLVPPGQNTGELFF. The V and J genes are TRBV5-1 and TRBJ2-2, with a weak D call TRBD1 (6 bases). V dropped 0 bases and J dropped 1 base, with 13 bases sitting between them. The CDR3 totals 17 residues. CDR1 is SGHRS and CDR2 is YFSETQ in the germline V gene.

CDR3 nucleotide sequence: TGTGCCAGCTTCCCGGGACGGGGGTCGGATACGCAGTATTTT. Protein product: CASFPGRGSDTQYF. V and J are TRBV7-9 and TRBJ2-3; D is possibly TRBD2 (6 bases). CDR3 length equals 14 residues. Trimming stripped 8 bases from V and 6 bases from J, with 18 bases between. Germline CDR1 is SEHNR and CDR2 is FQNEAQ (reference sequence).

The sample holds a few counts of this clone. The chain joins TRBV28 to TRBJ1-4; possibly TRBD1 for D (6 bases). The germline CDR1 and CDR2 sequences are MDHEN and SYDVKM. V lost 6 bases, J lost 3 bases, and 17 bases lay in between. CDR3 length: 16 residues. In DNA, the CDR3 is TGTGCCAGCAGGTTCTTGGGGGGGGCGGCTAATGAAAAACTGTTTTTT. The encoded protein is CASRFLGGAANEKLFF.

The CDR3 loop is CASRGLASSYEQYF. The CDR3 nucleotides read TGTGCCAGCAGGGGACTGGCAAGCTCCTACGAGCAGTACTTC. The chain carries TRBV6-5 and TRBJ2-7; perhaps TRBD2 as D (6 bases). V gave up 6 bases and J gave up 0 bases, with 12 bases separating them. CDR1 MNHEY and CDR2 SVGAGI come from the germline V gene. This CDR3 is 14 amino acids long.

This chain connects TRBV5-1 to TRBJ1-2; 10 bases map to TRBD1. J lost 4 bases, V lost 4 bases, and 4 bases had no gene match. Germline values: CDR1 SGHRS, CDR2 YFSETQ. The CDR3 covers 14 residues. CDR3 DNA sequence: TGCGCCAGCAGCAGGGACAGGGGCCTCTATGGCTACACCTTC. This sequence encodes CASSRDRGLYGYTF. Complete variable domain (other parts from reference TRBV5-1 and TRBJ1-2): KAGVTQTPRYLIKTRGQQVTLSCSPISGHRSVSWYQQTPGQGLQFLFEYFSETQRNKGNFPGRFSGRQFSNSRSEMNVSTLELGDSALYLCASSRDRGLYGYTFGSGTRLTVV.

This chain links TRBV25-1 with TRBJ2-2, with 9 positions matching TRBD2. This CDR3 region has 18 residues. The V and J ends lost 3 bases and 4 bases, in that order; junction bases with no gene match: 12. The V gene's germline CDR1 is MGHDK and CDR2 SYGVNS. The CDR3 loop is CASSETRLAASSTGELFF. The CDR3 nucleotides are TGTGCCAGCAGTGAGACGCGACTAGCGGCTTCCAGCACCGGGGAGCTGTTTTTT.

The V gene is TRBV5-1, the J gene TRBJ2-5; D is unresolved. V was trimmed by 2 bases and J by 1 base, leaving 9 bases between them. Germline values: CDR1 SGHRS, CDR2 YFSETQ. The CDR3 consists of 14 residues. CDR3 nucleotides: TGCGCCAGCAGCTTTGCGTCATCCCAAGAGACCCAGTACTTC. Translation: CASSFASSQETQYF.

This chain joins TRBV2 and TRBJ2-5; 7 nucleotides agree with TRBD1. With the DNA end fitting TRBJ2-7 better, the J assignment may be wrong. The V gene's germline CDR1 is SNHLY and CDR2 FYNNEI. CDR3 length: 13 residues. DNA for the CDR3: TGTGCCAGCAGACCCGGGACAGACCACGAGCAGTACTTC. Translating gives CASRPGTDHEQYF.

Written as DNA, the CDR3 is TGTGCCAGCAGTTACTCAGGGACTAAACACGAGCAGTACTTC. Translation gives CASSYSGTKHEQYF. The V call is TRBV6-5, the J call TRBJ2-7, with 7 bases lining up with TRBD2. The germline CDR1 and CDR2 sequences are MNHEY and SVGAGI. This CDR3 comprises 14 residues. Unmatched junction bases numbered 4, after V lost 0 bases and J lost 5 bases.

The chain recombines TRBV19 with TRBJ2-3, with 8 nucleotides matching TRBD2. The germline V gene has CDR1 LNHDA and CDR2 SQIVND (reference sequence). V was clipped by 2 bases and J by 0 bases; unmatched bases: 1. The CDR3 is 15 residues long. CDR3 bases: TGTGCCAGTAGTATACCTAGCGGGAGCACAGATACGCAGTATTTT. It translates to CASSIPSGSTDTQYF.

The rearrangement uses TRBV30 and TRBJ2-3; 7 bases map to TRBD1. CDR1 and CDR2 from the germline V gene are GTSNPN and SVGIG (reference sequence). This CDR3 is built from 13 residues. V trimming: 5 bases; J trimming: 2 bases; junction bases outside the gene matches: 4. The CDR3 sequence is CAWDRANTDTQYF. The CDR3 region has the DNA TGTGCCTGGGACAGGGCAAACACAGATACGCAGTATTTT.

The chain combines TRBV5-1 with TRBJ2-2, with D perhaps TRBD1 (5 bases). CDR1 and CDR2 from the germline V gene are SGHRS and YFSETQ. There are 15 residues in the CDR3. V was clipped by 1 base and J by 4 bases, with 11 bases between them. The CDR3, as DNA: TGCGCCAGCAGCTTGCAGGGTAGAAGCACCGGGGAGCTGTTTTTT. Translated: CASSLQGRSTGELFF.

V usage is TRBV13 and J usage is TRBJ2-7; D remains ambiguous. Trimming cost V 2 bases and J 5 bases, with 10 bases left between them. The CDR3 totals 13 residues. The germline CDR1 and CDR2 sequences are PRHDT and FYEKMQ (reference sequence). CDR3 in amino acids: CASSLFPHNEQYF. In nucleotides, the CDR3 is TGTGCCAGCAGCTTATTCCCCCACAACGAGCAGTACTTC.

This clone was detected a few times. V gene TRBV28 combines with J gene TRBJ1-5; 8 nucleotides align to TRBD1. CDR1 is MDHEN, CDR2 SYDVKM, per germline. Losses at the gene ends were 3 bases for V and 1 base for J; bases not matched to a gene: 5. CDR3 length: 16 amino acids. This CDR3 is CASSFSGGGSNQPQHF. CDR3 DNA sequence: TGTGCCAGCAGTTTTTCAGGGGGCGGGAGCAATCAGCCCCAGCATTTT.

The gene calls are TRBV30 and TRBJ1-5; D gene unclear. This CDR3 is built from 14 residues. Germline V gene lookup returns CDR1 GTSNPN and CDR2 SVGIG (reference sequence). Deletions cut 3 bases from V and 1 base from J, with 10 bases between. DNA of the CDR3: TGTGCCTGGAGCCCAGGCATAAGCAATCAGCCCCAGCATTTT. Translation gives CAWSPGISNQPQHF.

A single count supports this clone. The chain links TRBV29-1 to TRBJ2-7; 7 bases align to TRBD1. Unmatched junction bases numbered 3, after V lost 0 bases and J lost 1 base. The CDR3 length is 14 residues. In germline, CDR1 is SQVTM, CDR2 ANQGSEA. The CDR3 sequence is CSVEDRDRSYEQYF. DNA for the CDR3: TGCAGCGTTGAAGATCGGGACAGATCCTACGAGCAGTACTTC.

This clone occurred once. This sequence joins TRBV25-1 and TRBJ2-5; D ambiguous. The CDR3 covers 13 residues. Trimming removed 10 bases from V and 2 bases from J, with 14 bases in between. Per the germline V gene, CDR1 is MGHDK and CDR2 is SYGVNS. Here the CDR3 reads CATLRSPQETQYF. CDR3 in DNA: TGTGCCACCCTCCGAAGCCCACAAGAGACCCAGTACTTC.

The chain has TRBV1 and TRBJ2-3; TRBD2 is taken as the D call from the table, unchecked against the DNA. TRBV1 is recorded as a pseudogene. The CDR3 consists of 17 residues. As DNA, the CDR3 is TGCACCAGCAGCCAAATAGCCGGGACTGAGACCACAGATACGCAGTATTTT. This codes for CTSSQIAGTETTDTQYF.

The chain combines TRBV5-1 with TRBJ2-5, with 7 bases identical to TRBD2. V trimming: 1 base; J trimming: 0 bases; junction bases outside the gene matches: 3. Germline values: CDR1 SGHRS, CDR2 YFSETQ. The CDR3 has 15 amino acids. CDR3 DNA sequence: TGCGCCAGCAGCTTGACTAGCGTGTACCAAGAGACCCAGTACTTC. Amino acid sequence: CASSLTSVYQETQYF.

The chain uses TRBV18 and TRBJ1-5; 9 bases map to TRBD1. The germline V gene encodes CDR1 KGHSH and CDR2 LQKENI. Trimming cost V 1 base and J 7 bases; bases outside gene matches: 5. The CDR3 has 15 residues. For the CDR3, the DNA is TGTGCCAGCTCACCACGGGACAGGGTGGGACAGCCCCAGCATTTT. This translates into CASSPRDRVGQPQHF.

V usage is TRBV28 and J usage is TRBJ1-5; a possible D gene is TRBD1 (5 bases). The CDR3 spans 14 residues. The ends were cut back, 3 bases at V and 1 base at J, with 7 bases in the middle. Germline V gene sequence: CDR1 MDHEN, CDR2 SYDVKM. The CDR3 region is CASSFAGSNQPQHF. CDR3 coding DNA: TGTGCCAGCAGTTTCGCAGGGAGCAATCAGCCCCAGCATTTT.